The subject of this entry is one T cell receptor (beta chain). The antigen is not known. This sample is part of a study of post-analysis software for immune sequencing data. Overall study findings and caveats: When patients were compared with controls, a handful of TRBV segments were more frequent, TRBV5-6, TRBV5-1 and TRBV20-1 among them. The study found significantly lower normalized Chao1 diversity in multiple sclerosis patients than in controls.

CDR3 length: 17 amino acids. V lost 8 bases and J lost 4, with 25 bases in between. Germline V gene data show CDR1 as MNHNS and CDR2 as SASEGT. TCR beta cDNA libraries had unique molecular identifiers. TCRdb re-called the PCR reads with MiXCR, one entry per CDR3 protein. The sample lists about 570,000 distinct CDR3 sequences; approximately 31% were seen once. The sample was blood. The TCR comes from a girl aged 2-17 years with multiple sclerosis. The chain is built from TRBV6-1 and TRBJ2-3, with a weak D call TRBD1 (7 bases). The chain's CDR3 is CASALIRTGGPPDTQYF. Here the CDR3 DNA reads TGTGCCAGCGCTCTCATTAGGACAGGAGGGCCACCAGATACGCAGTATTTT.